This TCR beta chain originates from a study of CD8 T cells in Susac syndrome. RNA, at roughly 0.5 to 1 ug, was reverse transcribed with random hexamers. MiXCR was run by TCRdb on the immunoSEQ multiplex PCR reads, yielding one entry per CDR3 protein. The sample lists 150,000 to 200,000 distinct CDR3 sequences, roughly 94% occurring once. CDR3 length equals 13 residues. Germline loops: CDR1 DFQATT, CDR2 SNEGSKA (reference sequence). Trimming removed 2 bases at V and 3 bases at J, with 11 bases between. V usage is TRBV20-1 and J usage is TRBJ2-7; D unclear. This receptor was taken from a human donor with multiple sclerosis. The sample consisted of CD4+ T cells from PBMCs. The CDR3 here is CSARRPGNYEQYF. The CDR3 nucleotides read TGCAGTGCTAGACGGCCAGGCAACTACGAGCAGTACTTC.